The sequence of this TCR beta chain was determined in a study of blood T cell repertoires in COVID-19. Study summary: Sources were T cells, B-cell-depleted T cells, or PBMCs; the material itself was cDNA or gDNA.

This clone was counted ten times or more. Participants' reported clinical history set cohort assignment. In the original analysis: Reference gene primers were amplified, and this amplification served to estimate nucleated cell counts. Clones were sequenced by immunoSEQ multiplex PCR, and TCRdb holds only the in-frame ones, with some missing. D and trimming were read from the DNA, whereas the V and J calls and clone size are those reported in that table. The profile shows around 250,000 clones, 84% of them singletons. The CDR3 length is 14 residues. Per germline, CDR1 MNHEY and CDR2 SVGAGI. The ends were cut back, 6 bases at V and 6 bases at J, with 15 bases in the middle.

The rearrangement uses TRBV6-5 and TRBJ1-5, with D uncertain. The clonotype was recovered from a man aged 25-45 years with acute COVID-19. The source material was PBMCs or T cells enriched from blood (not recorded which). CDR3 residues: CASSPGPEGQPQHF. The DNA for the CDR3 is TGTGCCAGCAGCCCCGGTCCGGAGGGTCAGCCCCAGCATTTT.